One sample yielded the 8 T cell receptor beta chains listed below, sequenced in a study of a mutant IDH1 vaccine in newly diagnosed glioma. Measured with immunoSEQ multiplex PCR; TCRdb has only the in-frame clones, and not every one. The table includes 30,000 to 40,000 clones, 82% detected once. These TCRs' antigens remain unknown. Time point reported: week 35, safety follow-up. In the vaccine, a single dose held 300 ug of the mutant IDH1 20-mer peptide, along with topical imiquimod. The source material was PBMCs, sampled from a glioma patient whose treatment included an IDH1 peptide vaccine. The receptor source for this set is a woman younger than 30 with glioma.

This clone showed up just a few times. The genes are TRBV30 and TRBJ1-1; perhaps TRBD1 as D (5 bases). The length of the CDR3 is 13 residues. Germline loops: CDR1 GTSNPN, CDR2 SVGIG (reference sequence). Trimming took off 5 bases at V and 6 bases at J, with 16 bases between the two ends. The CDR3 region has the DNA TGTGCCTGGCGGCCATTGCAGGGTGCTGAAGCTTTCTTT. Encoded protein: CAWRPLQGAEAFF.

The rearrangement uses TRBV19 and TRBJ1-5, with D maybe TRBD1 (5 bases). The V end was cut by 3 bases, the J end by 0 bases, with 15 bases between. Germline CDR1 LNHDA, CDR2 SQIVND (reference sequence). The CDR3 runs 17 residues. In DNA, the CDR3 is TGTGCCAGTAGTATCGGGCAGAGGGGATATAGCAATCAGCCCCAGCATTTT. Residues: CASSIGQRGYSNQPQHF. Complete variable domain (other parts from reference TRBV19 and TRBJ1-5): DGGITQSPKYLFRKEGQNVTLSCEQNLNHDAMYWYRQDPGQGLRLIYYSQIVNDFQKGDIAEGYSVSREKKESFPLTVTSAQKNPTAFYLCASSIGQRGYSNQPQHFGDGTRLSIL.

The rearrangement joins TRBV5-1 to TRBJ2-1; TRBD1 or TRBD2 may be the D gene (5 bases each). The CDR3 sequence is 16 residues long. Germline V lookup: CDR1 SGHRS, CDR2 YFSETQ. The V end lost 0 bases, the J end lost 0 bases, and 10 bases lay between the germline ends. The CDR3 DNA reads TGCGCCAGCAGCTTGGTGGCAGGGACCTCCTACAATGAGCAGTTCTTC. Translation gives CASSLVAGTSYNEQFF.

This clone showed up just once. The chain links TRBV7-9 to TRBJ1-1; TRBD1 matches 7 bases. V shed 1 base and J 5 bases; nucleotides not matched to a gene: 7. This CDR3 comprises 15 residues. Germline assignment: CDR1 SEHNR and CDR2 FQNEAQ (reference sequence). CDR3: CASSLGRGRGTEAFF. CDR3 coding DNA: TGTGCCAGCAGCTTAGGAAGGGGGCGCGGGACTGAAGCTTTCTTT.

The V gene is TRBV27, the J gene TRBJ2-2; a weak D match, TRBD1 (6 bases). This CDR3 has 17 amino acids. Germline lookup yields CDR1 MNHEY and CDR2 SMNVEV (reference sequence). V lost 1 base and J 4 bases, leaving 16 bases between the germline ends. The CDR3 DNA is TGTGCCAGCAGTTTATTCGGACAGCTTATCAGCACCGGGGAGCTGTTTTTT. Translated: CASSLFGQLISTGELFF.

This chain joins TRBV18 and TRBJ1-3, with D possibly being TRBD1 (6 bases). Trimming pared 3 bases from V and 1 base from J, leaving 16 bases between. Germline V lookup: CDR1 KGHSH, CDR2 LQKENI. The CDR3 contains 17 residues. The CDR3 sequence: CASSPIYTGTSGNTIYF. In nucleotides, the CDR3 is TGTGCCAGCTCACCCATATATACAGGGACATCTGGAAACACCATATATTTT.

The chain uses TRBV19 and TRBJ2-5; either TRBD1 or TRBD2 may supply D (6 bases each). Trimming shortened V by 6 bases and J by 5 bases, and 19 bases separated the two germline ends. This CDR3 has 15 amino acids. CDR1 is LNHDA, CDR2 SQIVND, per germline (reference sequence). The CDR3 protein is CASSHSGGPRETQYF. The DNA of the CDR3 is TGTGCCAGTAGCCATTCCGGGGGCCCACGGGAGACCCAGTACTTC.

J is TRBJ2-1 and V is TRBV6-5, with TRBD1 as a possible D gene (6 bases). The CDR3 is 15 residues long. Deletions cut 2 bases from V and 8 bases from J, with 16 bases between. The germline gives CDR1 MNHEY, CDR2 SVGAGI. CDR3 nucleotides: TGTGCCAGCAGTTACATGGGGGCGCAGGGCTATGAGCAGTTCTTC. The encoded protein is CASSYMGAQGYEQFF.